This TCR beta chain stems from a study of blood T cell repertoires in COVID-19 (dated by TCRdb to the early 2020s). Regarding the research as a whole: The collaborator samples originated in the United States, Italy and Spain and spanned the acute and convalescent phases of COVID-19. Nearly every sample came with metadata listing a de-identified subject ID, COVID-19 status, age in years and sex. Where HLA class I and class II types were available, the types were taken from metadata supplied by the sample provider, not from assay-based typing. The dataset comprised deeply sampled blood TCRbeta repertoires from subjects exposed to, actively infected with, or recovered from COVID-19. The repertoires were released in a freely available public database intended as a resource for research on the immune response to SARS-CoV-2. The prospective study material was composed of cDNA or gDNA derived from T cells, B-cell-depleted T cells, or PBMCs. The samples were drawn from two sources: the first 160 participants of the ongoing ImmuneRACE study, and 950 to 1,500 subjects contributed by 6 global collaborators. Study-wide conclusions, independent of this receptor: How much clinical and demographic metadata was included differed by source and by participant, and the metadata was provided uncurated.

Counted from cysteine to phenylalanine, this CDR3 has 15 amino acids. Only the CDR3 part of the read is kept: 45 bases, read in frame from the first base. Trimming accounts for 0 bases at V and 7 bases at J, while the number of junction bases matched to no gene is 4. CDR1 SGHTA and CDR2 FQGNSA are derived from the germline V gene. In Seattle, one collaborating source enrolled patients while the infection was active and tracked those patients longitudinally over the course of disease. Whole blood was collected in K2EDTA tubes by collaborating institutions according to the institutions' own protocols. For TCRbeta analysis, collaborators shipped samples in one of three forms: frozen whole blood, isolated PBMCs, or DNA extracted from either of those sample types. TCRbeta CDR3 regions were amplified from genomic DNA by means of the immunoSEQ Assay, a bias-controlled multiplex PCR. The original pipeline was this. Within the assay, amplification of reference gene primers was used to estimate how many nucleated cells each sample contained. Sequence reads were collapsed and filtered to measure the absolute abundance of every unique TCRbeta CDR3 rearrangement. For each sample, productive Simpson clonality was calculated as the square root of Simpson's diversity index across productive rearrangements. This is the immuneACCESS table as TCRdb keeps it, with only in-frame sequences that have V and J called. A part of the clones is gone; compared with another copy, unresolved V genes explain less than half, and the rest is unexplained. That table is the source of V, J and clone size, and D and trimming were worked out from the DNA. Here the sample has 350,000 to 400,000 clones; roughly 90% occur a single time. The biggest ten clones account for 7.1% of the sample.

A note on this clone: Its binding antigen is unknown. The input lacks base qualities; no much larger clone sits a single base away.

The chain couples TRBV7-2 to TRBJ2-1; the junction holds 9 bases that match TRBD2. The material sequenced was peripheral blood. This TCR was sampled from a woman between 55 and 75 years old with COVID-19, enrolled during active disease. Read as DNA, the sequence is TGTGCCAGCAGCTTAGCACTAGCGGGTTTTAATGAGCAGTTCTTC. This sequence encodes CASSLALAGFNEQFF.